This TCR beta chain was observed in a study of brain T cells in children with intractable seizures. This CDR3 spans 14 amino acids. Germline V lookup: CDR1 KGHDR, CDR2 SFDVKD. With V trimmed by 4 bases and J by 5 bases, 5 bases remained unmatched. Sequencing was limited to surgery cases with top T cell transcript signatures in brain tissue. Patients received at least one anti-epileptic drug before surgery. Assay used: immunoSEQ multiplex PCR; TCRdb lists only in-frame clones, some missing. The sample holds about 80,000 clones, roughly 89% seen once. Overall study findings and caveats: Only CDR3 sequence similarity suggested viral specificity, without known HCMV serostatus.

The count of this clone is one. The target antigen is unknown. The material was peripheral blood, obtained at surgery. This clonotype was sampled from a girl aged 2 to 9 with Rasmussen encephalitis and intractable seizures. The V and J genes are TRBV24-1 and TRBJ2-5; TRBD1 agrees at 8 bases. The CDR3 protein is CATSDGQGKETQYF. The CDR3 coding sequence is TGTGCCACCAGTGACGGACAGGGTAAGGAGACCCAGTACTTC.